The rows below give T cell receptor beta chains drawn from one sample of a study of T-cell memory formation after mild COVID-19. TCRdb reanalysed the 5' RACE reads using MiXCR and keeps one entry per CDR3 protein. The sample has a few hundred thousand distinct CDR3 sequences; about a fifth are singletons. Material for sequencing was PBMCs or a T cell subset sorted from them (not recorded which). The receptors were sampled from an adult woman who had mild COVID-19 (a few samples of this study predate the infection). Cell type and time point are not known. Each CDR3 is given with its conserved first and last residue. Fields, in order: V gene, clone size, D gene, J gene, CDR3 protein, CDR3 DNA. The D gene is left open where the match is weak. Part of the rows lack a size; the others show once, few, many or a class for expanded clones.

>TRBV20-1|-|-|TRBJ1-3
CSAKNIYF
TGCAGTGCCAAGAACATATATTTT
>TRBV7-9|-|-|TRBJ2-3
CASRPGEVDTQYF
TGTGCCAGCAGACCCGGGGAGGTAGATACGCAGTATTTT
>TRBV14|-|TRBD1|TRBJ2-1
CASSHGRDRAYNEQFF
TGTGCCAGCAGCCATGGCCGGGACAGGGCCTACAATGAGCAGTTCTTC
>TRBV30|-|-|TRBJ2-3
CAWSPPGGTDTQYF
TGTGCCTGGAGTCCTCCGGGCGGCACAGATACGCAGTATTTT
>TRBV6-1|-|-|TRBJ2-7
CASTSPRTAAYEQYF
TGTGCCAGCACCTCCCCCAGGACGGCCGCCTACGAGCAGTACTTC
>TRBV6-1|-|TRBD1|TRBJ1-2
CASSDGQAARLSYGYTF
TGTGCCAGCAGTGACGGACAGGCTGCTCGGCTTTCTTATGGCTACACCTTC
>TRBV6-6|few|TRBD2|TRBJ2-7
CASSYPAGAGGSYEQYF
TGTGCCAGCAGTTACCCCGCTGGGGCGGGGGGATCCTACGAGCAGTACTTC
>TRBV3-1|few|-|TRBJ2-3
CASSQEGFPGDTQYF
TGTGCCAGCAGCCAAGAGGGTTTTCCGGGGGATACGCAGTATTTT
>TRBV4-1|many|TRBD1|TRBJ2-5
CASSQGQGGLQETQYF
TGCGCCAGCAGCCAGGGACAGGGGGGACTCCAAGAGACCCAGTACTTC
>TRBV5-1|many|TRBD1|TRBJ2-7
CASSYGTGTYEQYF
TGCGCCAGCAGCTACGGGACAGGGACCTACGAGCAGTACTTC
>TRBV5-6|few|-|TRBJ2-1
CASSLDYEQFF
TGTGCCAGCAGCTTGGATTATGAGCAGTTCTTC
>TRBV20-1|few|TRBD2|TRBJ2-2
CSATSGRGLSGELFF
TGCAGTGCTACTAGCGGGAGGGGTCTATCCGGGGAGCTGTTTTTT